This TCR beta chain appears in the sequencing data of a study of OX40 agonist ivuxolimab in advanced cancers. Assay used: immunoSEQ multiplex PCR; TCRdb lists only in-frame clones, some missing. The sample includes under 70,000 clones, more than 90% seen only once; the top ten take 0.62%. People who had autoimmune disease history or systemic immunosuppression were excluded. The receptor comes from an adult with an advanced solid tumor such as melanoma, head and neck, liver or kidney cancer. The sequencing here drew on CD4+ or CD8+ T cells sorted from blood, taken in a trial of the OX40 agonist ivuxolimab.

The CDR3 DNA is TGTGCCAGCAGCTTAGGGCGGGGAAACTCCTACAATGAGCAGTTCTTC. Translating gives CASSLGRGNSYNEQFF. The chain links TRBV11-2 to TRBJ2-1, with a possible D match to TRBD2 (6 bases). The length of the CDR3 is 16 residues. Trimming took off 1 base at V and 0 bases at J, with 10 bases between the two ends. Germline CDR1 and CDR2: SGHAT and FQNNGV.